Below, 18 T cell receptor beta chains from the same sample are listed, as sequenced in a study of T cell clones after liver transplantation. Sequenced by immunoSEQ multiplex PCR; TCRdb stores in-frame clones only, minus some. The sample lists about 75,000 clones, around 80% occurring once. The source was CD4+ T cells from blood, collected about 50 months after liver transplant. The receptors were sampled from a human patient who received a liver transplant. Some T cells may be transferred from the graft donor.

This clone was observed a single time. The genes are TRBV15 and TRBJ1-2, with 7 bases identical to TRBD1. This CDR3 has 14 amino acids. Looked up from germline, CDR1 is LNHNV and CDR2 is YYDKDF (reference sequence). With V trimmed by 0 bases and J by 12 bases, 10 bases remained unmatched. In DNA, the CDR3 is TGTGCCACCAGCAGAGACTGGGAGGGGGCGCCGAACACCTTC. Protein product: CATSRDWEGAPNTF.

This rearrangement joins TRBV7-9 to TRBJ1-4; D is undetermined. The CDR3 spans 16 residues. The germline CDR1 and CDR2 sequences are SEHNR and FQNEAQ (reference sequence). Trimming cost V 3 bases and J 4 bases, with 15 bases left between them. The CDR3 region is CASSLGNGPGNEKLFF. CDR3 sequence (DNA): TGTGCCAGCAGCTTGGGGAATGGGCCGGGTAATGAAAAACTGTTTTTT. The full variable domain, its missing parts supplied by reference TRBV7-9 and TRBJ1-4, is DTGVSQNPRHKITKRGQNVTFRCDPISEHNRLYWYRQTLGQGPEFLTYFQNEAQLEKSRLLSDRFSAERPKGSFSTLEIQRTEQGDSAMYLCASSLGNGPGNEKLFFGSGTQLSVL.

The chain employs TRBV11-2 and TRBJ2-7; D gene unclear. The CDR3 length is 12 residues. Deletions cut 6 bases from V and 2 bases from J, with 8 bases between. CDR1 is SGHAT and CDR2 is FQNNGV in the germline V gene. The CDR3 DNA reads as TGTGCCAGCAGGGGCGCCGCCTACGAGCAGTACTTC. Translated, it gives CASRGAAYEQYF.

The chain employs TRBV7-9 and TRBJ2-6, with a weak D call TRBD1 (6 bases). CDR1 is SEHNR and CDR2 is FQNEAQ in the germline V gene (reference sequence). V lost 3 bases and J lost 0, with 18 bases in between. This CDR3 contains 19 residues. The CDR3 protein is CASSFGRDIISSGANVLTF. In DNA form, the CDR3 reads TGTGCCAGCAGCTTTGGCCGGGACATCATATCCTCTGGGGCCAACGTCCTGACTTTC.

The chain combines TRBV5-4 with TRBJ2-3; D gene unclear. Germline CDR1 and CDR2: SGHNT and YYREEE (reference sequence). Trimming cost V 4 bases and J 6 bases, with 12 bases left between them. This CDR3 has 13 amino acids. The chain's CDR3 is CASSPADQDTQYF. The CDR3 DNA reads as TGTGCCAGCAGCCCCGCGGATCAGGATACGCAGTATTTT.

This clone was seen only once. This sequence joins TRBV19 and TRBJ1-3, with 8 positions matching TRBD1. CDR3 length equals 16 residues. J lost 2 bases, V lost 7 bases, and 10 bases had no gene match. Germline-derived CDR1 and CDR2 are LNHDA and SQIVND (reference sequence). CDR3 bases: TGTGCCAGTATTTCCCAGGGGACAGGAGCTGGAAACACCATATATTTT. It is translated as CASISQGTGAGNTIYF.

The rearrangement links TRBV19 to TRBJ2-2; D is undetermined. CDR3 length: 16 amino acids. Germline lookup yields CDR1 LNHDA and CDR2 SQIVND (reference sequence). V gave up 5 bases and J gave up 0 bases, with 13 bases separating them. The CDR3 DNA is TGTGCCAGTAGTCACCGGGCCGCAGCGAACACCGGGGAGCTGTTTTTT. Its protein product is CASSHRAAANTGELFF.

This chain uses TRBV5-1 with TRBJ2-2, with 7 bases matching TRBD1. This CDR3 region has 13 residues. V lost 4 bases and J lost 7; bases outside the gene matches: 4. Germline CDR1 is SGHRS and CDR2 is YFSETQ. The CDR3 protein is CASSPYRGGELFF. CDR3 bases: TGCGCCAGCAGCCCCTACAGGGGCGGGGAGCTGTTTTTT.

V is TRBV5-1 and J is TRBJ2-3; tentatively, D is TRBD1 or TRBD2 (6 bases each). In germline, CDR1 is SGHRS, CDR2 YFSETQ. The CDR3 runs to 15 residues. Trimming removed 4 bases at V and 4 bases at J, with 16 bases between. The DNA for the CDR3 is TGCGCCAGCAGCCCACAGGGAAGGGGGGCAGATACGCAGTATTTT. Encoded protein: CASSPQGRGADTQYF.

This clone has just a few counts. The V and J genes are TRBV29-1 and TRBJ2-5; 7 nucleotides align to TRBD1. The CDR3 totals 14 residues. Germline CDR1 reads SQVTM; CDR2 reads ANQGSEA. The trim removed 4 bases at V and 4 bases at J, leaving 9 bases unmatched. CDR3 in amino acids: CSVGGTGAGETQYF. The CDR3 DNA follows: TGCAGCGTTGGAGGTACAGGGGCGGGAGAGACCCAGTACTTC.

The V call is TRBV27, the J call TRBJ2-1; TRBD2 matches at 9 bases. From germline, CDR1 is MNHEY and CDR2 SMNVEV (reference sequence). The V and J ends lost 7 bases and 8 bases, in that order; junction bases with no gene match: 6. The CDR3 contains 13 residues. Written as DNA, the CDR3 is TGTGCCAGCAAGAAGGTAGCGGGAGATGAGCAGTTCTTC. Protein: CASKKVAGDEQFF.

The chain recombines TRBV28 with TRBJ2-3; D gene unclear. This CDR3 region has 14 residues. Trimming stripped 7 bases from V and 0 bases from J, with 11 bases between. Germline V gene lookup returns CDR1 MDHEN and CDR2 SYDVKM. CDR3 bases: TGTGCCAGCACCGGCGGTACTAGCACAGATACGCAGTATTTT. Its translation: CASTGGTSTDTQYF.

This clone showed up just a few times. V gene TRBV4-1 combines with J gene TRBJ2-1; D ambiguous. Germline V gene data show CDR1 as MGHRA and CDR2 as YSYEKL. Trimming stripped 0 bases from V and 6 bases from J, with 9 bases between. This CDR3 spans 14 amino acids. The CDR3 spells CASSQDHWVNEQFF. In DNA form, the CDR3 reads TGCGCCAGCAGCCAAGATCACTGGGTCAATGAGCAGTTCTTC.

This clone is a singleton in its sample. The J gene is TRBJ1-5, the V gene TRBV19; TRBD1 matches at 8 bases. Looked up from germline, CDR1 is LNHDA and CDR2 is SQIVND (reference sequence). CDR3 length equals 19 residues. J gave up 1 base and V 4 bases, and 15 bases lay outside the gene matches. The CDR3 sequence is CASSKGRDRIIKSNQPQHF. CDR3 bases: TGTGCCAGTAGTAAGGGCCGGGACAGGATTATTAAGAGCAATCAGCCCCAGCATTTT.

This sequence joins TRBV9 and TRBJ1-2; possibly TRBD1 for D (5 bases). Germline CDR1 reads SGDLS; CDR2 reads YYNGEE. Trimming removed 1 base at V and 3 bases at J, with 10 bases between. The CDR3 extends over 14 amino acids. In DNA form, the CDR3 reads TGTGCCAGCAGCGTAAGAGGGGCAGACTATGGCTACACCTTC. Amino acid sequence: CASSVRGADYGYTF.

The CDR3, as DNA: TGTGCCAGCTCACCACTCGGGGCCTACGAGCAGTACTTC. Its translation: CASSPLGAYEQYF. The chain recombines TRBV18 with TRBJ2-7; possible D gene TRBD2, 5 bases. Per the germline V gene, CDR1 is KGHSH and CDR2 is LQKENI. Trimming shortened V by 1 base and J by 2 bases, and 6 bases separated the two germline ends. The CDR3 runs to 13 residues.

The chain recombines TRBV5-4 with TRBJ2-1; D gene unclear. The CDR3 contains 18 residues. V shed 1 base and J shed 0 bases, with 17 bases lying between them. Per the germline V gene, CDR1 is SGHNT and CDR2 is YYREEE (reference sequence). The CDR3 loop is CASSLRGSLQRSYNEQFF. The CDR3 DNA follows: TGTGCCAGCAGCTTGAGAGGCTCCCTCCAACGCTCCTACAATGAGCAGTTCTTC.

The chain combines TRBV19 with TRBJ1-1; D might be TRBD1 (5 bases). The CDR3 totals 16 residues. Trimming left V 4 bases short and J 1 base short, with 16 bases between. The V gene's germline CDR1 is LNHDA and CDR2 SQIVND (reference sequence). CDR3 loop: CASSTPGRGTNTEAFF. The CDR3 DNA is TGTGCCAGTAGTACCCCGGGGCGAGGGACGAACACTGAAGCTTTCTTT.